A single sample is the source of the 14 T cell receptor beta chains below, sequenced in a study of identical twins. One entry per CDR3 protein results from TCRdb running MiXCR on the 5' RACE reads. Seen here are 300,000 to 400,000 distinct CDR3 sequences, about 12% observed once, and the top ten hold approximately 7.9%. These records were also assigned to another study, of yellow fever vaccine responses in identical twins.

Sequenced input: CD8+ T cells sorted from blood. Every receptor here comes from a woman under 30 in good health.

CDR3 protein: CSASAGTETQYF. The CDR3 nucleotides read TGCAGTGCTAGTGCAGGGACGGAGACCCAGTACTTC. The chain uses TRBV20-1 and TRBJ2-5; either TRBD1 or TRBD2 may supply D (5 bases each). The CDR3 runs to 12 residues. V was shortened by 3 bases and J by 5 bases, with 10 bases between the two germline ends. Germline-derived CDR1 and CDR2 are DFQATT and SNEGSKA (reference sequence).

This clonotype was seen repeatedly, ten times or more. The chain recombines TRBV9 with TRBJ2-1; the D is unclear. The CDR3 is 15 amino acids. CDR1 SGDLS and CDR2 YYNGEE come from the germline V gene. Trimming took 4 bases from V and 0 from J, leaving 11 bases between them. CDR3 region: CASSTFGSSYNEQFF. The CDR3 DNA sequence: TGTGCCAGCAGCACCTTTGGAAGCTCCTACAATGAGCAGTTCTTC.

J is TRBJ2-5 and V is TRBV12-3 or TRBV12-4, with D hard to call. CDR3 length: 13 amino acids. Trimming left V 7 bases short and J 0 bases short, with 9 bases between. The chain's CDR3 is CASTESNQETQYF. DNA for the CDR3: TGTGCCAGCACCGAGAGCAACCAAGAGACCCAGTACTTC.

This clonotype was recorded at least ten times. This chain links TRBV12-3 or TRBV12-4 with TRBJ2-7, with 8 bases fitting TRBD1. This CDR3 comprises 14 residues. J lost 3 bases, V lost 7 bases, and 8 bases had no gene match. The DNA for the CDR3 is TGTGCCAGCACCCGGGGACAGGAAATCTACGAGCAGTACTTC. Its translation: CASTRGQEIYEQYF.

The V gene is TRBV20-1, the J gene TRBJ2-2; 7 bases line up with TRBD2. Germline assignment: CDR1 DFQATT and CDR2 SNEGSKA (reference sequence). The CDR3 has 16 residues. The V gene end was trimmed by 0 bases and the J gene end by 0 bases; junction bases not matched to a gene: 4. CDR3 DNA: TGCAGTGCTAGAGATGGACTAGTAACGAACACCGGGGAGCTGTTTTTT. It translates to CSARDGLVTNTGELFF.

This clonotype was seen ten or more times. This chain uses TRBV10-3 with TRBJ2-5; D gene unclear. V was shortened by 2 bases and J by 5 bases, with 6 bases between the two germline ends. The germline V gene has CDR1 ENHRY and CDR2 SYGVKD. This CDR3 spans 12 amino acids. CDR3 sequence reads: CAISEEHETQYF. In DNA form, the CDR3 reads TGTGCCATCAGTGAGGAACACGAGACCCAGTACTTC.

The chain has TRBV2 and TRBJ2-1; 8 nucleotides match TRBD1. Germline V gives CDR1 SNHLY, CDR2 FYNNEI. The trim removed 3 bases at V and 5 bases at J, leaving 9 bases unmatched. CDR3 length: 16 residues. CDR3: CASSDATGEIHNEQFF. The CDR3 DNA sequence: TGTGCCAGCAGTGACGCGACAGGGGAAATTCACAATGAGCAGTTCTTC.

Ten or more counts support this clonotype. The chain carries TRBV24-1 and TRBJ2-2; 7 positions match TRBD1. Trimming removed 0 bases from V and 0 bases from J; junction bases left unmatched: 6. From germline, CDR1 is KGHDR and CDR2 SFDVKD. CDR3 length equals 18 residues. CDR3 protein: CATSDLLQGSSNTGELFF. CDR3 nucleotide sequence: TGTGCCACCAGTGATTTGTTACAGGGGTCCTCGAACACCGGGGAGCTGTTTTTT.

The V and J genes are TRBV15 and TRBJ2-4; perhaps TRBD1 as D (6 bases). The germline V gene has CDR1 LNHNV and CDR2 YYDKDF (reference sequence). V was pared by 1 base and J by 8 bases, with 15 bases between. CDR3 length equals 15 residues. The CDR3 nucleotides are TGTGCCACCAGCAGAGTCCCGACAGGAGGAGACATTCAGTACTTC. Its translation: CATSRVPTGGDIQYF.

This clonotype showed up just a few times. The CDR3 is CASSQEYTGLTYEQYF. Written as DNA, the CDR3 is TGCGCCAGCAGCCAAGAATATACAGGACTCACCTACGAGCAGTACTTC. The V and J genes are TRBV4-1 and TRBJ2-7; D possibly matches TRBD1 or TRBD2 (5 bases each). CDR1 is MGHRA and CDR2 is YSYEKL in the germline V gene. The CDR3 contains 16 residues. V dropped 0 bases and J dropped 2 bases, with 14 bases sitting between them.

V and J are TRBV19 and TRBJ2-3; D is perhaps TRBD1 or TRBD2 (6 bases each). There are 15 residues in the CDR3. Germline V gives CDR1 LNHDA, CDR2 SQIVND (reference sequence). Trimming left V 3 bases short and J 1 base short, with 11 bases between. The CDR3 here is CASSMRDTGTDTQYF. DNA for the CDR3: TGTGCCAGTAGTATGCGGGACACAGGCACAGATACGCAGTATTTT. The variable domain in full, with the rest retrieved from reference TRBV19 and TRBJ2-3, is DGGITQSPKYLFRKEGQNVTLSCEQNLNHDAMYWYRQDPGQGLRLIYYSQIVNDFQKGDIAEGYSVSREKKESFPLTVTSAQKNPTAFYLCASSMRDTGTDTQYFGPGTRLTVL.

The chain carries TRBV15 and TRBJ2-2, with a weak D call TRBD2 (5 bases). Germline V CDR1 and CDR2: LNHNV, YYDKDF (reference sequence). V was clipped by 5 bases and J by 6 bases, with 10 bases between them. This CDR3 region has 13 residues. Here the CDR3 reads CATSPPGAGELFF. The CDR3 DNA sequence: TGTGCCACCAGCCCCCCCGGGGCCGGGGAGCTGTTTTTT.

This clonotype has a handful of counts. The chain recombines TRBV14 with TRBJ2-1; D call uncertain. CDR3 size: 14 residues. Per the germline V gene, CDR1 is SGHDN and CDR2 is FVKESK. V shed 3 bases and J shed 3 bases, with 9 bases lying between them. This CDR3 reads CASSQGSIYNEQFF. DNA of the CDR3: TGTGCCAGCAGCCAGGGATCAATCTACAATGAGCAGTTCTTC.

This chain uses TRBV12-3 or TRBV12-4 with TRBJ1-5; D is possibly TRBD1 (5 bases). There are 15 residues in the CDR3. V was shortened by 5 bases and J by 2 bases, with 13 bases between the two germline ends. The CDR3 protein is CASSPLGGGNQPQHF. CDR3 nucleotide sequence: TGTGCCAGCAGTCCCCTCGGGGGTGGCAATCAGCCCCAGCATTTT.